These 22 T cell receptor beta chains came from one sample sequenced in a study of Graves' ophthalmopathy and Graves' hyperthyroidism. Amplifying from RNA transcripts, the study obtained TCR beta CDR3 regions. RT-PCR in the first round used HTBI primers; a second-round multiplex PCR followed. In TCRdb, the multiplex PCR reads were re-called with MiXCR into one record per CDR3 protein. Of 170,000 or so distinct CDR3 sequences listed, 37% are singletons. Sequencing used peripheral blood. The receptors were sampled from a woman in her thirties or forties with Graves' ophthalmopathy.

This clonotype has at least ten counts. The J gene is TRBJ1-1, the V gene TRBV6-1, with D unclear. CDR1 is MNHNS and CDR2 is SASEGT in the germline V gene. V lost 1 base, J lost 10 bases, and 16 bases lay in between. This CDR3 is built from 14 residues. Here the CDR3 DNA reads TGTGCCAGCAGTGAAGTCAAGACCGCAAGAATAGCTTTCTTT. As protein: CASSEVKTARIAFF.

This clonotype was detected many times. The V call is TRBV9, the J call TRBJ1-5, with a weak D call TRBD1 (6 bases). With 0 bases removed from V and 5 bases from J, the gap between germline ends came to 12 bases. Germline values: CDR1 SGDLS, CDR2 YYNGEE. This CDR3 is 15 amino acids long. CDR3 coding DNA: TGTGCCAGCAGCGTAGGGACAGACAATGATCAGCCCCAGCATTTT. This encodes CASSVGTDNDQPQHF. The whole variable domain, remainder taken from reference TRBV9 and TRBJ1-5, is DSGVTQTPKHLITATGQRVTLRCSPRSGDLSVYWYQQSLDQGLQFLIQYYNGEERAKGNILERFSAQQFPDLHSELNLSSLELGDSALYFCASSVGTDNDQPQHFGDGTRLSIL.

This clonotype has a handful of counts. V usage is TRBV6-2 or TRBV6-3 and J usage is TRBJ1-1; TRBD1 is a possible D gene (5 bases). Germline V CDR1 and CDR2: MNHEY, SVGEGT. Trimming cost V 5 bases and J 4 bases, with 17 bases left between them. This CDR3 comprises 15 residues. The CDR3 loop reads CASSQPLSGGTEAFF. The CDR3 bases are TGTGCCAGCAGTCAACCCTTATCTGGGGGCACTGAAGCTTTCTTT.

This clonotype has ten or more counts. The rearrangement links TRBV27 to TRBJ2-7; 7 positions match TRBD2. J was trimmed by 5 bases and V by 7 bases; bases with no gene match: 17. The CDR3 sequence is 16 residues long. Per germline, CDR1 MNHEY and CDR2 SMNVEV (reference sequence). The CDR3 sequence is CASKPLFTRERNEQYF. The CDR3 DNA is TGTGCCAGCAAGCCCCTCTTTACGCGGGAGAGGAACGAGCAGTACTTC.

Ten or more counts support this clonotype. The chain is built from TRBV3-1 and TRBJ2-2; weak D call: TRBD1 (5 bases). Trimming took off 0 bases at V and 6 bases at J, with 11 bases between the two ends. The CDR3 runs to 15 residues. Germline CDR1 reads LGHDT; CDR2 reads YNNKEL (reference sequence). CDR3 DNA: TGTGCCAGCAGCCAAGACCCAGGGTTATCCGGGGAGCTGTTTTTT. Its protein product is CASSQDPGLSGELFF.

This clonotype turned up a few times. The chain couples TRBV28 to TRBJ1-1, with unresolved D. CDR3 length equals 14 residues. V lost 6 bases and J 1 base, leaving 12 bases between the germline ends. CDR1 and CDR2 from the germline V gene are MDHEN and SYDVKM. In DNA, the CDR3 is TGTGCCAGCAGCTCCGCACACGGGAACACTGAAGCTTTCTTT. Encoded protein: CASSSAHGNTEAFF.

This clonotype was detected ten times or more. The chain employs TRBV3-1 and TRBJ2-5; no definite D call. CDR1 LGHDT and CDR2 YNNKEL come from the germline V gene (reference sequence). V was cut by 3 bases and J by 5 bases, with 10 bases left in between. The CDR3 is 13 residues long. The CDR3 spells CASSQGVLETQYF. The DNA of the CDR3 is TGTGCCAGCAGCCAGGGCGTTTTGGAGACCCAGTACTTC.

The sample holds many counts of this clonotype. The J gene is TRBJ1-5, the V gene TRBV12-3 or TRBV12-4; 9 nucleotides align to TRBD1. The CDR3 extends over 14 amino acids. Trimming cost V 7 bases and J 6 bases; bases outside gene matches: 7. For the CDR3, the DNA is TGTGCCAGCAACACGGGACAGGGAGGTCAGCCCCAGCATTTT. It is translated as CASNTGQGGQPQHF.

This clonotype was detected many times. V usage is TRBV7-3 and J usage is TRBJ2-7, with 8 positions matching TRBD1. Germline V gene lookup returns CDR1 SGHTA and CDR2 FQGTGA. The CDR3 sequence is 15 residues long. V trimming: 4 bases; J trimming: 4 bases; junction bases outside the gene matches: 9. The CDR3 DNA sequence: TGTGCCAGCAGCTCCTCCGGGACAGGACCTTACGAGCAGTACTTC. It translates to CASSSSGTGPYEQYF.

The sample holds many counts of this clonotype. This chain connects TRBV19 to TRBJ1-5, with D hard to call. V lost 6 bases and J 3 bases, leaving 6 bases between the germline ends. Germline V CDR1 and CDR2: LNHDA, SQIVND (reference sequence). This CDR3 has 12 amino acids. CDR3 region: CASRGFNQPQHF. The CDR3 DNA reads as TGTGCCAGTAGGGGCTTCAATCAGCCCCAGCATTTT.

J is TRBJ1-5 and V is TRBV6-5; D possibly corresponds to TRBD1 (6 bases). V lost 0 bases, J lost 7 bases, and 16 bases lay in between. Germline V CDR1 and CDR2: MNHEY, SVGAGI. The CDR3 totals 16 residues. CDR3 nucleotides: TGTGCCAGCAGTTACTCGGGCCAGGGGATCGGCCAGCCCCAGCATTTT. It specifies CASSYSGQGIGQPQHF.

In its sample, this clonotype was seen many times. V is TRBV7-9 and J is TRBJ2-2, with 8 bases lining up with TRBD1. The V gene end was trimmed by 7 bases and the J gene end by 7 bases; junction bases not matched to a gene: 8. The CDR3 length is 14 residues. Germline V CDR1 and CDR2: SEHNR, FQNEAQ (reference sequence). The CDR3 reads CASTAGGVVGELFF. In nucleotides, the CDR3 is TGTGCCAGCACCGCAGGGGGCGTTGTCGGGGAGCTGTTTTTT.

The chain joins TRBV6-1 to TRBJ1-1; 10 bases fit TRBD1. J lost 6 bases, V lost 6 bases, and 7 bases had no gene match. CDR1 and CDR2 (germline): MNHNS, SASEGT. This CDR3 is built from 14 residues. The CDR3 protein is CASRGDRGRAEAFF. DNA of the CDR3: TGTGCCAGCAGGGGGGACAGGGGAAGGGCTGAAGCTTTCTTT.

This clonotype occurred many times. The CDR3 protein is CASSPTLGRYYGYTF. The CDR3 bases are TGTGCCAGCAGTCCCACCCTCGGCAGATACTATGGCTACACCTTC. The chain links TRBV12-3 or TRBV12-4 to TRBJ1-2; D call uncertain. V was cut by 5 bases and J by 3 bases, with 16 bases left in between. This CDR3 is 15 amino acids long.

CDR3 coding DNA: TGTGCCAGCGGGGACAGGGTAACCTACGAGCAGTACTTC. Translation: CASGDRVTYEQYF. This chain connects TRBV6-1 to TRBJ2-7; TRBD1 matches at 9 bases. Germline CDR1 reads MNHNS; CDR2 reads SASEGT. The junction had 4 bases not matched to a gene; V was cut back by 8 bases and J by 2 bases. The CDR3 runs to 13 residues.

CDR3 nucleotides: TGTGCCAGCAGTTTGCGGGGGATCCATGGCTACACCTTC. Translated: CASSLRGIHGYTF. V is TRBV28 and J is TRBJ1-2; D possibly corresponds to TRBD1 (5 bases). The germline CDR1 and CDR2 sequences are MDHEN and SYDVKM. The V and J ends lost 3 bases and 6 bases respectively, with 11 bases between them. This CDR3 has 13 residues.

This clonotype has a count of ten or more. The rearrangement links TRBV5-6 to TRBJ2-5; 16 bases fit TRBD2. Germline trimming cut 2 bases from V and 5 bases from J; bases unmatched to any gene: 3. The CDR3 runs to 16 residues. CDR1 SGHDT and CDR2 YYEEEE come from the germline V gene. The CDR3 coding sequence is TGTGCCAGCAGCTTCGGGACTAGCGGGGGGGCGGAGACCCAGTACTTC. Its protein is CASSFGTSGGAETQYF.

J is TRBJ1-6 and V is TRBV11-2; D is possibly TRBD1 (6 bases). Between the trimmed V and J ends, which lost 1 base and 5 bases, there was a span of 9 bases. The germline CDR1 and CDR2 sequences are SGHAT and FQNNGV. The CDR3 length is 15 residues. CDR3 nucleotide sequence: TGTGCCAGCAGCTTAGGCCGACAGGATAATTCACCCCTCCACTTT. Translation: CASSLGRQDNSPLHF.

V gene TRBV27 combines with J gene TRBJ2-7; perhaps TRBD2 as D (6 bases). The CDR3 contains 15 residues. Trimming stripped 6 bases from V and 0 bases from J, with 15 bases between. CDR1 MNHEY and CDR2 SMNVEV come from the germline V gene (reference sequence). The chain's CDR3 is CASSISGPSSYEQYF. CDR3 nucleotide sequence: TGTGCCAGCAGCATTAGCGGACCTAGCTCCTACGAGCAGTACTTC.

The chain couples TRBV7-9 to TRBJ1-1; TRBD1 is a possible D gene (5 bases). The CDR3 is 14 residues long. Germline loops: CDR1 SEHNR, CDR2 FQNEAQ (reference sequence). V lost 5 bases to trimming and J lost 6 bases, with 16 bases between them. CDR3 protein: CASSAWPGQAEAFF. CDR3 coding DNA: TGTGCCAGCAGCGCCTGGCCGGGGCAGGCTGAAGCTTTCTTT.

This rearrangement joins TRBV6-2 or TRBV6-3 to TRBJ1-5, with D maybe TRBD1 (6 bases). Germline CDR1 reads MNHEY; CDR2 reads SVGEGT. This CDR3 spans 16 amino acids. The V end was cut by 6 bases, the J end by 3 bases, with 18 bases between. DNA for the CDR3: TGTGCCAGCAGCAAACACTCCGGACAGATCAATCAGCCCCAGCATTTT. Its protein product is CASSKHSGQINQPQHF.

The chain recombines TRBV6-2 or TRBV6-3 with TRBJ2-7; 9 bases agree with TRBD1. Germline CDR1 is MNHEY and CDR2 is SVGEGT. This CDR3 has 18 amino acids. The V segment lost 5 bases and the J segment 1 base; nucleotides outside the gene matches: 15. CDR3 sequence (DNA): TGTGCCAGCAGTACCCAGCGGCCCGGGACAGGGACTTCCTACGAGCAGTACTTC. The encoded protein is CASSTQRPGTGTSYEQYF.